These 9 T cell receptor beta chains share one sample of origin, sequenced in a study of T cell repertoires in cytomegalovirus infection. TCRdb redid the calling of the reads with MiXCR, one entry per CDR3 protein. In the table there are roughly 760,000 distinct CDR3 sequences, roughly 35% of which are singletons. Sequencing used PBMCs. These receptors originate from a human donor in good health (CMV status not recorded). Some clones in this sample may be carry-over from other donors' samples.

This clonotype has more than one count but fewer than ten. The rearrangement uses TRBV7-9 and TRBJ2-3, with D maybe TRBD2 (6 bases). V was pared by 8 bases and J by 1 base, with 10 bases between. The germline CDR1 and CDR2 sequences are SEHNR and FQNEAQ (reference sequence). This CDR3 contains 13 residues. CDR3 DNA sequence: TGTGCCAGCGGGGGGAAGGGCACAGATACGCAGTATTTT. Translating gives CASGGKGTDTQYF.

This clonotype was detected ten times or more. This chain links TRBV7-8 with TRBJ2-1; 12 bases fit TRBD1. Germline assignment: CDR1 SGHVS and CDR2 FQNEAQ. The CDR3 contains 15 residues. Losses at the gene ends were 5 bases for V and 8 bases for J; bases not matched to a gene: 7. The CDR3: CASSPGTGGRDEQFF. The CDR3 nucleotides are TGTGCCAGCAGCCCCGGGACAGGGGGCAGGGATGAGCAGTTCTTC. Full variable domain (remainder filled in from reference TRBV7-8 and TRBJ2-1): GAGVSQSPRYKVAKRGQDVALRCDPISGHVSLFWYQQALGQGPEFLTYFQNEAQLDKSGLPSDRFFAERPEGSVSTLKIQRTQQEDSAVYLCASSPGTGGRDEQFFGPGTRLTVL.

CDR3 in amino acids: CASRPNGRRGNTEAFF. The CDR3 nucleotides read TGTGCCAGCCGACCAAACGGTCGCCGGGGTAACACTGAAGCTTTCTTT. The rearrangement uses TRBV7-6 and TRBJ1-1; the D is unclear. This CDR3 spans 16 amino acids. V lost 8 bases, J lost 2 bases, and 21 bases lay in between. CDR1 is SGHVS and CDR2 is FNYEAQ in the germline V gene. Full variable domain (missing parts from reference TRBV7-6 and TRBJ1-1): GAGVSQSPRYKVTKRGQDVALRCDPISGHVSLYWYRQALGQGPEFLTYFNYEAQQDKSGLPNDRFSAERPEGSISTLTIQRTEQRDSAMYRCASRPNGRRGNTEAFFGQGTRLTVV.

This chain joins TRBV9 and TRBJ2-2, with D maybe TRBD2 (6 bases). V was cut by 0 bases and J by 4 bases, with 10 bases left in between. CDR3 length equals 15 residues. The V gene's germline CDR1 is SGDLS and CDR2 YYNGEE. Here the CDR3 DNA reads TGTGCCAGCAGCGTAGGCGGGGATCCCACCGGGGAGCTGTTTTTT. It is translated as CASSVGGDPTGELFF.

About this clonotype: The junction shows a germline mismatch at one end, possibly a read error. The V gene is TRBV7-2, the J gene TRBJ2-1, with 12 bases fitting TRBD1. From germline, CDR1 is SGHTA and CDR2 FQGNSA. The CDR3 length is 18 residues. The CDR3 DNA is TGTGCCAGCAGGTTGGGACAGGGGGCTCCTTACAGGTACAATGAGCAGTTGTTC. Translation: CASRLGQGAPYRYNEQLF.

This clonotype was found many times. The genes are TRBV7-2 and TRBJ2-7, with TRBD2 matching over 9 bases. Germline-derived CDR1 and CDR2 are SGHTA and FQGNSA. There are 14 residues in the CDR3. Trimming cost V 2 bases and J 6 bases; bases outside gene matches: 5. The CDR3: CASSLLPAGGEQYF. The CDR3 region has the DNA TGTGCCAGCAGCTTACTTCCAGCGGGAGGCGAGCAGTACTTC.

This chain uses TRBV6-5 with TRBJ2-5, with D tentatively TRBD2 (7 bases). Germline V CDR1 and CDR2: MNHEY, SVGAGI. The CDR3 covers 15 residues. V was cut by 1 base and J by 1 base, with 10 bases left in between. This CDR3 is CASSYLGGGQETQYF. The CDR3 DNA reads as TGTGCCAGCAGTTACTTGGGAGGGGGCCAAGAGACCCAGTACTTC.

The chain joins TRBV6-2 or TRBV6-3 to TRBJ2-1; D remains ambiguous. The CDR3 is 13 amino acids. Between the trimmed V and J ends, which lost 0 bases and 7 bases, there was a span of 7 bases. Germline-derived CDR1 and CDR2 are MNHEY and SVGEGT. Here the CDR3 reads CASSYSPDNEQFF. The CDR3 nucleotides read TGTGCCAGCAGTTACTCGCCCGATAATGAGCAGTTCTTC.

This chain joins TRBV11-2 and TRBJ2-1; D remains unclear. The CDR3 is made up of 16 amino acids. V was cut by 2 bases and J by 0 bases, with 11 bases left in between. Germline values: CDR1 SGHAT, CDR2 FQNNGV. CDR3 sequence: CASSLPTASSYNEQFF. CDR3 DNA sequence: TGTGCCAGCAGCTTACCAACAGCGAGCTCCTACAATGAGCAGTTCTTC.